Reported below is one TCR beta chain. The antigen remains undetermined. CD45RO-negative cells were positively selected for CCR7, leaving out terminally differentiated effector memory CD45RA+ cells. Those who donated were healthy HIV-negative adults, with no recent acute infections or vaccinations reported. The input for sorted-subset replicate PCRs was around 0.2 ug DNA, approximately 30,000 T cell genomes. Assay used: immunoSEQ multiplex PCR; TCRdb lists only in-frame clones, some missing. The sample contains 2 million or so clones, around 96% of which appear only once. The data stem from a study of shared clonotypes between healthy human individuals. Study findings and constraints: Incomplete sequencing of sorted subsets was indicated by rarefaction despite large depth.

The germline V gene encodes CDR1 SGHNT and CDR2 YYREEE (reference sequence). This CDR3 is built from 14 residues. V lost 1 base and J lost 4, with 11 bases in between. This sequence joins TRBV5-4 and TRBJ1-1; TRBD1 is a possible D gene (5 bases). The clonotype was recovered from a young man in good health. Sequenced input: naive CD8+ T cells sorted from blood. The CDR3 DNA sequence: TGTGCCAGCAGCTTGTGGGGGTCAGGCACTGAAGCTTTCTTT. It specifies CASSLWGSGTEAFF.